The rows below give T cell receptor beta chains drawn from one sample of a study of blood T cell repertoires in COVID-19. The table came from immunoSEQ multiplex PCR; TCRdb's copy has only in-frame clones and leaves some out. Seen here are about 240,000 clones, about nine tenths observed once, and the top ten hold 7.2%. Sample: peripheral blood. Source of these receptors: a man in his 60s who had recovered from COVID-19. Both conserved end residues are part of each CDR3. A D gene is named only where the DNA matches it firmly. Size is omitted from some rows. Given values are once, few, many or a class for expanded clones.

size,J,D,V,CDR3,DNA
once,TRBJ1-2,NA,TRBV7-9,CASSQGQFYGYTF,TGTGCCAGCAGCCAAGGACAGTTCTATGGCTACACCTTC
NA,TRBJ1-5,TRBD1,TRBV6-5,CASSRTGGDQPQHF,TGTGCCAGCAGCAGGACAGGGGGCGATCAGCCCCAGCATTTT
NA,TRBJ2-7,NA,TRBV10-3,CAISESPRIHEQYF,TGTGCCATCAGTGAGTCGCCCAGGATCCACGAGCAGTACTTC
once,TRBJ1-5,NA,TRBV3-1/TRBV3-2,CASGWFVGGQPQHF,TGTGCCAGCGGGTGGTTCGTAGGCGGCCAGCCCCAGCATTTT
once,TRBJ1-6,TRBD1,TRBV28,CASSLSGTGTSPLHF,TGTGCCAGCAGTTTAAGCGGGACAGGGACTTCACCCCTCCACTTT
NA,TRBJ1-3,NA,TRBV10-2,CASSDEARISSGNTIYF,TGCGCCAGCAGTGATGAGGCCAGAATCAGCTCTGGAAACACCATATATTTT
NA,TRBJ2-7,TRBD1,TRBV5-4,CASSLEVQDRVRSYEQYF,TGTGCCAGCAGCTTGGAGGTTCAGGACAGGGTACGATCCTACGAGCAGTACTTC
NA,TRBJ2-5,TRBD1,TRBV6-5,CASSFTFRGETQYF,TGTGCCAGCAGTTTCACGTTCAGGGGGGAGACCCAGTACTTC
NA,TRBJ1-1,TRBD1,TRBV5-8,CASFKRWTGSSTEAFF,TGTGCCAGCTTCAAAAGATGGACAGGTTCTTCCACTGAAGCTTTCTTT
NA,TRBJ2-7,NA,TRBV27,CASSLKFHETETYEQYF,TGTGCCAGCAGTTTAAAGTTTCACGAGACAGAGACCTACGAGCAGTACTTC
NA,TRBJ2-3,NA,TRBV9,CASSPHSGTDTQYF,TGTGCCAGCAGCCCACACTCGGGAACAGATACGCAGTATTTT
NA,TRBJ2-2,NA,TRBV5-5,CASSRVGASNTGELFF,TGTGCCAGCAGCCGGGTAGGGGCCTCGAACACCGGGGAGCTGTTTTTT
NA,TRBJ2-3,TRBD1,TRBV10-2,CATEQQGYTQYF,TGCGCCACCGAACAACAGGGGTATACGCAGTATTTT
NA,TRBJ2-5,NA,TRBV5-1,CASSLGQLVQETQYF,TGCGCCAGCAGCTTGGGACAGCTGGTCCAAGAGACCCAGTACTTC
once,TRBJ2-1,TRBD1,TRBV7-6,CASRDGTANEQFF,TGTGCCAGCAGAGATGGGACAGCGAATGAGCAGTTCTTC
NA,TRBJ1-2,NA,TRBV18,CASSPEGRVPNYGYTF,TGTGCCAGCTCACCAGAGGGGAGGGTCCCTAACTATGGCTACACCTTC
NA,TRBJ1-5,TRBD1,TRBV19,CASTPRPGRDSQPQHF,TGTGCCAGTACCCCTCGGCCCGGAAGGGACAGTCAGCCCCAGCATTTT
NA,TRBJ2-7,TRBD2,TRBV18,CASSRRTSGGTYEQYF,TGTGCCAGCTCACGTCGGACTAGCGGGGGAACCTACGAGCAGTACTTC
NA,TRBJ2-7,NA,TRBV9,CASSRDLGEQYF,TGTGCCAGCAGCAGGGACTTGGGAGAGCAGTACTTC
NA,TRBJ2-1,TRBD2,TRBV25-1,CASSSAGGGNEQFF,TGTGCCAGCAGTTCCGCCGGGGGGGGCAATGAGCAGTTCTTC
NA,TRBJ1-3,NA,TRBV18,CASSPLAPGNGNTIYF,TGTGCCAGCTCACCCCTCGCTCCGGGTAATGGAAACACCATATATTTT
NA,TRBJ2-7,TRBD1,TRBV11-2,CASSLVRGQGPYEQYF,TGTGCCAGCAGCTTAGTCCGGGGACAGGGCCCCTACGAGCAGTACTTC
NA,TRBJ2-3,NA,TRBV5-5,CASSWDISTDTQYF,TGTGCCAGCAGCTGGGACATCAGCACAGATACGCAGTATTTT
NA,TRBJ2-1,TRBD1,TRBV7-2,CASSFVGTEAHEQFF,TGTGCCAGCAGCTTTGTAGGGACAGAGGCCCATGAGCAGTTCTTC
NA,TRBJ2-7,TRBD1,TRBV7-9,CASSSTLRDRGRYEQYF,TGTGCCAGCAGCTCAACCCTCCGGGACAGGGGGCGATACGAGCAGTACTTC
NA,TRBJ1-2,NA,TRBV2,CASSRDRNYGYTF,TGTGCCAGCAGCCGAGACAGGAACTATGGCTACACCTTC
NA,TRBJ2-1,NA,TRBV18,CASSPRQGGNNEQFF,TGTGCCAGCTCACCGAGGCAGGGGGGAAACAATGAGCAGTTCTTC
NA,TRBJ2-3,NA,TRBV7-8,CASSLALIPGVAQYF,TGTGCCAGCAGCTTAGCGCTGATTCCAGGGGTTGCGCAGTATTTT
once,TRBJ2-7,TRBD1,TRBV7-9,CASSRDRGTYEQYF,TGTGCCAGCAGCCGGGACAGGGGTACCTACGAGCAGTACTTC
NA,TRBJ2-5,NA,TRBV6-2/TRBV6-3,CASSLRETQYF,TGTGCCAGCAGTCTAAGAGAGACCCAGTACTTC
NA,TRBJ2-5,NA,TRBV4-2,CASSQDLVGETQYF,TGTGCCAGCAGCCAAGATCTAGTAGGAGAGACCCAGTACTTC
NA,TRBJ2-3,NA,TRBV3-1/TRBV3-2,CASSQETSYGTDTQYF,TGTGCCAGCAGCCAAGAAACTAGCTACGGCACAGATACGCAGTATTTT
NA,TRBJ1-4,NA,TRBV4-1,CASSQGGKLFF,TGCGCCAGCAGCCAAGGCGGAAAACTGTTTTTT
NA,TRBJ1-5,TRBD1,TRBV6-6,CASIGRQGHQPQHF,TGTGCCAGCATCGGGAGACAGGGTCATCAGCCCCAGCATTTT
NA,TRBJ2-5,TRBD2,TRBV5-6,CASSLVTSGGETQYF,TGTGCCAGCAGCTTGGTGACTAGCGGGGGAGAGACCCAGTACTTC
NA,TRBJ1-1,TRBD1,TRBV19,CASSDNSRGRRTEAFF,TGTGCCAGTAGTGACAATTCCAGGGGGCGGCGGACTGAAGCTTTCTTT
once,TRBJ2-7,TRBD1,TRBV10-3,CAIKRQGFVEQYF,TGTGCCATCAAACGACAGGGCTTCGTCGAGCAGTACTTC
NA,TRBJ2-1,NA,TRBV6-2/TRBV6-3,CASSASPNYYNEQFF,TGTGCCAGCAGTGCGAGCCCTAACTACTACAATGAGCAGTTCTTC
NA,TRBJ1-5,NA,TRBV5-1,CASSPAGLVGQPQHF,TGCGCCAGCAGCCCGGCCGGGTTGGTAGGTCAGCCCCAGCATTTT
NA,TRBJ1-2,TRBD1,TRBV28,CASSFGQGNYGYTF,TGTGCCAGCAGTTTCGGACAGGGGAACTATGGCTACACCTTC
NA,TRBJ2-5,TRBD1,TRBV9,CASSFGTGGSETQYF,TGTGCCAGCAGCTTCGGGACAGGGGGTAGCGAGACCCAGTACTTC
NA,TRBJ2-2,NA,TRBV3-1/TRBV3-2,CASSQQGQGELFF,TGTGCCAGCAGCCAACAGGGACAAGGGGAGCTGTTTTTT